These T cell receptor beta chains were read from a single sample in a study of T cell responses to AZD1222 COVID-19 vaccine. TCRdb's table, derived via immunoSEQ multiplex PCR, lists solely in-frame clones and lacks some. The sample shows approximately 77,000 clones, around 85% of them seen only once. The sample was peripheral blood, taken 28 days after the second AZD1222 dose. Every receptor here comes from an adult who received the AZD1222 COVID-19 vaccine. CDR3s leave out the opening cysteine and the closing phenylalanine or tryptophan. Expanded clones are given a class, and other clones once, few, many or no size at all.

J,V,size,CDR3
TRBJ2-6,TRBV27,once,ASGIPGWGANVLT
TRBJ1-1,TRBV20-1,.,SASAPARG
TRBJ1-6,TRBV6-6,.,ASSRQGAPLHNSPLH
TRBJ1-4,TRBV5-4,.,ASSRGQGDEKLF
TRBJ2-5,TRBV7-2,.,ASSWTSRETQY
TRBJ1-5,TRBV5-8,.,ASSLGLGVDQPQH
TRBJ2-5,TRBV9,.,ASSGRGRGNRETQY
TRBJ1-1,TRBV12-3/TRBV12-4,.,ASSLKGAAEAF
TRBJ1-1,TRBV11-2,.,ASSSGTGLNTEAF
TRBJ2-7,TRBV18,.,ASSTGTVASEQY
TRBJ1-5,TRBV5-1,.,ASSPQPGQGAGQPQH
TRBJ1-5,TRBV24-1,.,ATTWTFQNQPQH
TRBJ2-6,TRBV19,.,ASIPDSGANVLT
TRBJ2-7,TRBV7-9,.,ASSSFGGAQGEQY
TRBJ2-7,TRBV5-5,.,ASSLFHGLYEQY
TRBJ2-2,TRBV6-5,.,ASSPSGGAVGELF
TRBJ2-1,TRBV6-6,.,ASSLRLAGVNEQF
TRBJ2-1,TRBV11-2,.,ASRRTGNEQF
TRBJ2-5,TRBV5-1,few,ASSLRDPGETQY
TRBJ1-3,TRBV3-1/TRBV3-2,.,ASSPGAGNTIY
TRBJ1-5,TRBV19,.,ASSSTRQDISNQPQH
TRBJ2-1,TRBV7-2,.,ASSTGVLSSYNEQF
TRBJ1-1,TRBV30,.,AWRGQGNTEAF
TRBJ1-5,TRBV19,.,ASSSHRLRDSINQPQH
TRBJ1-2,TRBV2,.,ASSETRSGYT
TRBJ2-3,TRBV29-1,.,SVEEQGTDTQY
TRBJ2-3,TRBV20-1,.,SASGLREADTQY
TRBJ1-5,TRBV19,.,ASSPQTGPQPQH
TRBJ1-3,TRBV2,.,ASSDRGHRTGNTIY
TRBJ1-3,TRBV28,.,ASSNFGNTIY
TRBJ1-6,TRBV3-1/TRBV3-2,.,ASSPGRNSPLH
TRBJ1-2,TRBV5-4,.,ASTSPGQGLYGYT
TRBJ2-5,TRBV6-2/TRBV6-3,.,ASSPLGVAGETQY
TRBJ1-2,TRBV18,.,ASSRRTGKDTYNYGYT
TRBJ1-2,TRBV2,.,ASSEGTLGGYT
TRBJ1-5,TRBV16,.,ASSQSANQPQH
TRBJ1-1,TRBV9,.,ASSVSRDRALMNTEAF